A selection of T cell receptor beta chains follows, all from one sample in a study of T cell changes during pregnancy in multiple sclerosis. Generated by immunoSEQ multiplex PCR, the TCRdb table keeps only in-frame clones and is missing some. Of approximately 50,000 clones listed, around 92% are singletons. The starting material was CD4+ T cells from peripheral blood mononuclear cells, obtained in the third trimester of pregnancy. Receptors originate from a female donor with multiple sclerosis, enrolled in a pregnancy study. Both conserved end residues are part of each CDR3. Fields, in order: V gene, clone size, J gene, D gene, CDR3 protein, CDR3 DNA. D genes are given only for firm matches. A clone size is listed for some rows: how often the clone was seen (once, few, many), or a class if it is expanded.

TRBV5-6	-	TRBJ2-1	TRBD1	CASRERGTGSYNEQFF	TGTGCCAGCAGGGAGAGGGGGACAGGGTCCTACAATGAGCAGTTCTTC
TRBV5-1	-	TRBJ1-3	TRBD1	CASSYYSLGGQLAGNTIYF	TGCGCCAGCAGCTATTACTCCCTCGGGGGACAGTTGGCTGGAAACACCATATATTTT
TRBV5-1	once	TRBJ2-7	-	CASSGSGISYEQYF	TGCGCCAGCAGCGGGTCAGGTATCTCCTACGAGCAGTACTTC
TRBV5-6	-	TRBJ2-3	TRBD2	CASSLDGGREDTQYF	TGTGCCAGCAGCTTGGATGGCGGGAGGGAAGATACGCAGTATTTT
TRBV11-2	-	TRBJ2-7	TRBD2	CASSASSGADYEQYF	TGTGCCAGCAGCGCCTCTAGCGGGGCAGATTACGAGCAGTACTTC
TRBV12-2	-	TRBJ2-5	-	CASRLPPDRGLGGPYF	TGTGCAAGTCGCTTACCCCCGGACAGGGGCCTTGGGGGCCCGTACTTC
TRBV4-2	-	TRBJ2-1	-	CASSQEGTDSSYNEQFF	TGTGCCAGCAGCCAAGAGGGCACAGATAGCTCCTACAATGAGCAGTTCTTC
TRBV28	-	TRBJ2-2	-	CASSFDRRNTGELFF	TGTGCCAGCAGTTTCGACAGGAGGAACACCGGGGAGCTGTTTTTT
TRBV7-6	once	TRBJ2-7	TRBD2	CASSQIAGSYEQYF	TGTGCCAGCAGCCAAATAGCGGGATCATACGAGCAGTACTTC
TRBV27	-	TRBJ2-7	TRBD1	CASSLTGAYEQYF	TGTGCCAGCAGTTTGACAGGGGCCTACGAGCAGTACTTC
TRBV19	-	TRBJ2-6	-	CASSTPRTPHTSGANVLTF	TGTGCCAGTAGCACCCCGAGGACACCTCATACCTCTGGGGCCAACGTCCTGACTTTC
TRBV6-5	-	TRBJ2-7	-	CASSLGATLSYEQYF	TGTGCCAGCAGCTTAGGGGCTACCTTATCCTACGAGCAGTACTTC
TRBV19	-	TRBJ1-5	TRBD1	CASSGGYQPQHF	TGTGCCAGCTCAGGGGGGTATCAGCCCCAGCATTTT
TRBV28	-	TRBJ2-2	TRBD2	CASSPLRLAGITGELFF	TGTGCCAGCAGCCCCCTGAGGCTAGCGGGAATTACCGGGGAGCTGTTTTTT
TRBV7-2	-	TRBJ2-2	-	CASSLPSTGELFF	TGTGCCAGCAGCTTACCTTCCACCGGGGAGCTGTTTTTT
TRBV14	-	TRBJ2-5	-	CASSQGVGSNQQTQYF	TGTGCCAGCAGCCAAGGGGTTGGTAGCAACCAACAGACCCAGTACTTC
TRBV18	once	TRBJ2-3	-	CASSPRRGSTDTQYF	TGTGCCAGCTCACCACGACGGGGGAGCACAGATACGCAGTATTTT
TRBV7-2	-	TRBJ1-2	-	CASSPQAVLNYGYTF	TGTGCCAGCAGCCCCCAGGCAGTACTGAACTATGGCTACACCTTC
TRBV6-1	-	TRBJ2-5	TRBD1	CASNEGAGGFETQYF	TGTGCCAGCAACGAAGGGGCAGGGGGCTTTGAGACCCAGTACTTC
TRBV11-2	-	TRBJ2-1	TRBD1	CASSLTSLGQVRNNEQFF	TGTGCCAGCAGCCTAACCTCTCTCGGACAGGTTCGGAACAATGAGCAGTTCTTC
TRBV29-1	-	TRBJ2-7	-	CSVRGRGTYEQYF	TGCAGCGTGCGCGGACGGGGAACCTACGAGCAGTACTTC
TRBV15	-	TRBJ2-7	TRBD1	CATSRGDRGSYEQYF	TGTGCCACCAGCAGGGGCGACAGGGGATCCTACGAGCAGTACTTC
TRBV18	-	TRBJ2-7	TRBD1	CASSLRTGGLQYF	TGTGCCAGCTCTTTACGGACAGGGGGTTTGCAGTACTTC
TRBV27	once	TRBJ1-3	-	CASSAYGSSGNTIYF	TGTGCCAGCAGTGCCTATGGGAGCTCTGGAAACACCATATATTTT
TRBV19	-	TRBJ1-5	TRBD1	CASSNRQGGQPQHF	TGTGCCAGTAGTAACCGACAGGGCGGCCAGCCCCAGCATTTT
TRBV28	-	TRBJ2-7	-	CASNGTPLLRGQYF	TGTGCCAGCAACGGGACACCTCTACTACGAGGGCAGTACTTC
TRBV7-8	-	TRBJ1-5	-	CASSPHARNSNQPQHF	TGTGCCAGCAGCCCGCACGCCAGGAATAGCAATCAGCCCCAGCATTTT
TRBV27	-	TRBJ2-5	-	CASSLYLPAGQQETQYF	TGTGCCAGCAGTCTTTATCTCCCGGCAGGGCAGCAAGAGACCCAGTACTTC
TRBV7-2	once	TRBJ2-5	TRBD2	CASSLGPSGSGGTQYF	TGTGCCAGCAGCTTAGGACCTAGCGGGAGTGGGGGGACCCAGTACTTC
TRBV18	-	TRBJ1-4	-	CASSPIDFVKHEKLFF	TGTGCCAGCTCACCAATCGACTTTGTGAAGCATGAAAAACTGTTTTTT
TRBV28	few	TRBJ1-4	TRBD1	CATSEDRGEKLFF	TGTGCCACCTCCGAGGACAGGGGTGAAAAACTGTTTTTT
TRBV30	-	TRBJ2-7	-	CAWSVWDNSYEQYF	TGTGCCTGGAGTGTTTGGGACAACTCCTACGAGCAGTACTTC
TRBV19	-	TRBJ2-2	-	CASSVRAYTGELFF	TGTGCCAGTAGTGTCAGGGCTTACACCGGGGAGCTGTTTTTT
TRBV30	-	TRBJ1-4	-	CAWSAQGANEKLFF	TGTGCCTGGAGTGCACAGGGCGCTAATGAAAAACTGTTTTTT
TRBV29-1	few	TRBJ1-1	-	CSGVGREAFF	TGCAGCGGAGTCGGCAGGGAAGCTTTCTTT
TRBV4-1	-	TRBJ1-1	TRBD1	CASSQAHRGRTEAFF	TGCGCCAGCAGCCAAGCTCACAGGGGTCGGACTGAAGCTTTCTTT
TRBV2	-	TRBJ2-7	-	CASRTGLSSYEQYF	TGTGCCAGCAGGACCGGACTCTCTTCCTACGAGCAGTACTTC
TRBV28	-	TRBJ2-7	-	CASKNRTLWTEQYF	TGTGCCAGCAAGAATCGGACTCTGTGGACCGAGCAGTACTTC
TRBV19	-	TRBJ2-7	-	CASRPTGSTYEQYF	TGTGCCAGTAGACCCACAGGTTCTACCTACGAGCAGTACTTC
TRBV27	-	TRBJ2-1	TRBD2	CASKRVGRAIDNEQFF	TGTGCCAGCAAGAGAGTCGGGAGGGCCATCGACAATGAGCAGTTCTTC
TRBV14	-	TRBJ2-7	TRBD2	CASSQEPGASGTKQYF	TGTGCCAGCAGCCAAGAACCAGGGGCTAGCGGGACTAAGCAGTACTTC
TRBV6-5	-	TRBJ2-3	TRBD1	CASRTPGQGHDTQYF	TGTGCCAGCAGGACTCCGGGACAGGGGCACGATACGCAGTATTTT
TRBV11-1	-	TRBJ2-7	-	CASSLGGGKDEQYF	TGTGCCAGCAGCTTAGGCGGAGGGAAGGACGAGCAGTACTTC